The 29 T cell receptor beta chains reported below all come from one sample, sequenced in a study of blood T cell repertoires in COVID-19. Clones were sequenced by immunoSEQ multiplex PCR, and TCRdb holds only the in-frame ones, with some missing. The table includes tens of thousands of clones, around 83% detected once. Material for sequencing was peripheral blood. The receptors stem from a woman aged 55-75 years with acute or convalescent COVID-19.

The chain uses TRBV4-1 and TRBJ2-2; 11 positions agree with TRBD2. CDR1 is MGHRA, CDR2 YSYEKL, per germline. CDR3 length: 22 residues. V trimming: 0 bases; J trimming: 7 bases; junction bases outside the gene matches: 22. CDR3 in amino acids: CASSQERLRASGRRAGDGELFF. CDR3 DNA sequence: TGCGCCAGCAGCCAAGAACGTTTACGGGCTAGCGGGAGGAGAGCGGGGGACGGGGAGCTGTTTTTT.

J is TRBJ1-6 and V is TRBV3-1 (or the pseudogene TRBV3-2), with TRBD1 matching 8 bases. Losses at the gene ends were 1 base for V and 7 bases for J; bases not matched to a gene: 0. The CDR3 extends over 14 amino acids. Germline V CDR1 and CDR2: LGHDT, YNNKEL (reference sequence). CDR3 protein: CASSQGQGNSPLHF. The CDR3 nucleotides are TGTGCCAGCAGCCAAGGACAGGGGAATTCACCCCTCCACTTT.

This chain joins TRBV5-6 and TRBJ2-7; TRBD1 agrees at 9 bases. V gave up 1 base and J gave up 5 bases; unmatched junction bases: 4. Germline loops: CDR1 SGHDT, CDR2 YYEEEE. The CDR3 length is 14 residues. CDR3 in DNA: TGTGCCAGCAGCTTGTTTACAGGGGGCGACGAGCAGTACTTC. Its translation: CASSLFTGGDEQYF.

The chain couples TRBV11-2 to TRBJ1-1; D possibly corresponds to TRBD1 (5 bases). This CDR3 is 13 amino acids long. V lost 5 bases to trimming and J lost 1 base, with 8 bases between them. Germline CDR1 SGHAT, CDR2 FQNNGV. The CDR3 reads CASSHGQNTEAFF. The CDR3 DNA is TGTGCCAGCAGCCATGGACAGAACACTGAAGCTTTCTTT.

This clone was recorded once. This chain uses TRBV7-9 with TRBJ2-3; D is unclear. CDR3 length equals 12 residues. The ends were cut back, 5 bases at V and 2 bases at J, with 5 bases in the middle. Germline V CDR1 and CDR2: SEHNR, FQNEAQ (reference sequence). CDR3 sequence: CASSLSTDTQYF. The DNA for the CDR3 is TGTGCCAGCAGCCTGTCCACAGATACGCAGTATTTT.

V is TRBV29-1 and J is TRBJ1-4, with D perhaps TRBD1 (6 bases). CDR1 SQVTM and CDR2 ANQGSEA come from the germline V gene. Deletions cut 4 bases from V and 8 bases from J, with 17 bases between. The CDR3 runs to 14 residues. DNA of the CDR3: TGCAGCGTTGCTACAGGGAACTTAAGAGAAAAACTGTTTTTT. It yields the protein CSVATGNLREKLFF.

The chain carries TRBV6-5 and TRBJ2-1, with 7 bases that match TRBD1. V lost 0 bases and J lost 6; bases outside the gene matches: 2. The CDR3 has 14 amino acids. CDR1 MNHEY and CDR2 SVGAGI come from the germline V gene. The CDR3 reads CASSYSDRANEQFF. CDR3 bases: TGTGCCAGCAGTTACTCCGACAGGGCCAATGAGCAGTTCTTC.

The V call is TRBV5-1, the J call TRBJ2-5, with 8 bases that match TRBD1. CDR3 length equals 13 residues. Losses at the gene ends were 4 bases for V and 4 bases for J; bases not matched to a gene: 3. CDR1 and CDR2 from the germline V gene are SGHRS and YFSETQ. CDR3 loop: CASSTQGGETQYF. In DNA, the CDR3 is TGCGCCAGCAGCACACAGGGGGGAGAGACCCAGTACTTC.

The chain joins TRBV2 to TRBJ1-2; 8 bases line up with TRBD1. Trimming took 7 bases from V and 0 from J; bases not matched to a gene: 4. The germline gives CDR1 SNHLY, CDR2 FYNNEI. This CDR3 is built from 14 residues. This chain's CDR3 is CASIGQGTNYGYTF. The DNA of the CDR3 is TGTGCCAGCATTGGACAGGGAACTAACTATGGCTACACCTTC.

The V and J genes are TRBV2 and TRBJ2-2; 9 bases fit TRBD1. Germline CDR1 is SNHLY and CDR2 is FYNNEI. The CDR3 consists of 17 residues. The J segment lost 6 bases and the V segment lost 2 bases, leaving 10 bases of the junction unmatched. The CDR3 coding sequence is TGTGCCAGCAGTGAATCTTGGACAGGGGTGTTGGCCGGGGAGCTGTTTTTT. Its protein is CASSESWTGVLAGELFF.

The chain has TRBV30 and TRBJ2-1, with TRBD2 matching over 8 bases. The V gene's germline CDR1 is GTSNPN and CDR2 SVGIG (reference sequence). This CDR3 has 14 residues. V gave up 3 bases and J gave up 7 bases; unmatched junction bases: 8. DNA for the CDR3: TGTGCCTGGAGGGGACTAGGGACATGGAATGAGCAGTTCTTC. Amino acids: CAWRGLGTWNEQFF.

The gene calls are TRBV5-1 and TRBJ2-5; TRBD1 matches at 11 bases. This CDR3 has 16 amino acids. In germline, CDR1 is SGHRS, CDR2 YFSETQ. V was pared by 4 bases and J by 4 bases, with 9 bases of the junction left unmatched. The chain's CDR3 is CASSLGRTGGTETQYF. CDR3 nucleotide sequence: TGCGCCAGCAGCCTTGGACGGACAGGGGGCACAGAGACCCAGTACTTC.

The CDR3 region is CASSIHSGGPLDNEQFF. CDR3 nucleotide sequence: TGTGCCAGCAGCATTCATAGCGGGGGGCCCCTCGACAATGAGCAGTTCTTC. V gene TRBV21-1 combines with J gene TRBJ2-1; the D call in the table, TRBD2, was not verified against the DNA. TRBV21-1 is a pseudogene. This CDR3 has 17 residues.

The gene calls are TRBV2 and TRBJ2-3; the match to TRBD2 covers 8 bases. The CDR3 runs to 13 residues. Germline values: CDR1 SNHLY, CDR2 FYNNEI. The V and J ends lost 6 bases and 5 bases, in that order; junction bases with no gene match: 4. The CDR3 region has the DNA TGTGCCAGCAGCGGGGGGGAGATAGATACGCAGTATTTT. Its translation is CASSGGEIDTQYF.

This chain links TRBV6-2 or TRBV6-3 with TRBJ2-3; 10 bases are shared with TRBD2. The germline V gene encodes CDR1 MNHEY and CDR2 SVGEGT. The CDR3 consists of 15 residues. The J segment lost 0 bases and the V segment lost 4 bases, leaving 1 base of the junction unmatched. The CDR3 sequence: CASSSSGRSTDTQYF. The CDR3 DNA reads TGTGCCAGCAGTTCTAGCGGGAGAAGCACAGATACGCAGTATTTT.

This chain uses TRBV7-9 with TRBJ1-1; 7 nucleotides agree with TRBD1. The germline V gene has CDR1 SEHNR and CDR2 FQNEAQ (reference sequence). V lost 5 bases, J lost 11 bases, and 11 bases stayed unmatched. This CDR3 is built from 13 residues. The DNA for the CDR3 is TGTGCCAGCAGCACCCGGACAGGCCGGAGGGCTTTCTTT. Translation: CASSTRTGRRAFF.

V is TRBV2 and J is TRBJ2-3, with 7 bases identical to TRBD1. CDR3 size: 15 residues. V dropped 5 bases and J dropped 1; count of bases not matched to a gene: 6. CDR1 and CDR2 (germline): SNHLY, FYNNEI. Here the CDR3 DNA reads TGTGCCAGCAGTCCCGGGACAGACCGCACAGATACGCAGTATTTT. Amino acids: CASSPGTDRTDTQYF.

The chain recombines TRBV28 with TRBJ1-4; no clear D. The germline V gene encodes CDR1 MDHEN and CDR2 SYDVKM. This CDR3 comprises 15 residues. The V gene lost 3 bases and the J gene lost 3 bases, with 11 bases spanning the gap. CDR3 amino acids: CASSLGPAPNEKLFF. In DNA, the CDR3 is TGTGCCAGCAGTTTGGGCCCGGCGCCTAATGAAAAACTGTTTTTT. Supplemented by reference TRBV28 and TRBJ1-4, the full variable domain reads DVKVTQSSRYLVKRTGEKVFLECVQDMDHENMFWYRQDPGLGLRLIYFSYDVKMKEKGDIPEGYSVSREKKERFSLILESASTNQTSMYLCASSLGPAPNEKLFFGSGTQLSVL.

The chain joins TRBV19 to TRBJ1-2; possible D gene TRBD1, 6 bases. This CDR3 has 16 residues. CDR1 and CDR2 (germline): LNHDA, SQIVND (reference sequence). Trimming pared 1 base from V and 3 bases from J, leaving 15 bases between. The CDR3 sequence is CASSIATGAAYYGYTF. CDR3 sequence (DNA): TGTGCCAGTAGTATAGCGACAGGCGCAGCCTACTATGGCTACACCTTC.

The chain uses TRBV19 and TRBJ2-3, with a possible D match to TRBD2 (6 bases). The CDR3 has 15 residues. Trimming left V 8 bases short and J 2 bases short, with 17 bases between. Germline V lookup: CDR1 LNHDA, CDR2 SQIVND (reference sequence). This CDR3 is CASLETGGTTDTQYF. The CDR3 bases are TGTGCCAGTCTAGAAACAGGCGGGACCACAGATACGCAGTATTTT.

The chain uses TRBV28 and TRBJ1-6; D is possibly TRBD1 (5 bases). Germline V gives CDR1 MDHEN, CDR2 SYDVKM. V was cut by 5 bases and J by 9 bases, with 17 bases left in between. The CDR3 spans 15 residues. The CDR3 DNA reads as TGTGCCAGCAGTCTGGGTGGCAGGGCAAGTTCACCCCTCCACTTT. Protein sequence: CASSLGGRASSPLHF.

The chain uses TRBV11-3 and TRBJ2-3; 8 positions match TRBD1. The length of the CDR3 is 16 residues. The V gene's germline CDR1 is SGHNT and CDR2 YENEEA. V lost 5 bases, J lost 10 bases, and 17 bases stayed unmatched. The CDR3 is CASSLRQGRTVGAQYF. The CDR3 bases are TGTGCCAGCAGCCTCCGACAGGGGAGGACAGTAGGGGCGCAGTATTTT.

V gene TRBV30 combines with J gene TRBJ2-5; a possible D gene is TRBD1 (6 bases). Germline V gives CDR1 GTSNPN, CDR2 SVGIG (reference sequence). The CDR3 is made up of 13 amino acids. The ends were cut back, 7 bases at V and 5 bases at J, with 17 bases in the middle. For the CDR3, the DNA is TGTGCCTTCACCACAGGGACCTTTGAGACCCAGTACTTC. This codes for CAFTTGTFETQYF.

This chain joins TRBV14 and TRBJ1-5, with D maybe TRBD1 (6 bases). This CDR3 has 18 residues. The germline V gene encodes CDR1 SGHDN and CDR2 FVKESK. V shed 1 base and J shed 0 bases, with 16 bases lying between them. For the CDR3, the DNA is TGTGCCAGCAGCCAAGCCTCAAACCAGGGGCATAGCAATCAGCCCCAGCATTTT. Its protein is CASSQASNQGHSNQPQHF.

This chain uses TRBV18 with TRBJ2-1; the match to TRBD2 covers 9 bases. Germline assignment: CDR1 KGHSH and CDR2 LQKENI. The CDR3 sequence is 15 residues long. The ends lost 3 bases at V and 8 bases at J; junction bases unmatched: 8. CDR3 sequence: CASSPRGGHIDEQFF. CDR3 DNA: TGTGCCAGCTCACCGCGGGGGGGCCATATCGATGAGCAGTTCTTC. Looking up the rest from reference TRBV18 and TRBJ2-1 gives the full variable domain: NAGVMQNPRHLVRRRGQEARLRCSPMKGHSHVYWYRQLPEEGLKFMVYLQKENIIDESGMPKERFSAEFPKEGPSILRIQQVVRGDSAAYFCASSPRGGHIDEQFFGPGTRLTVL.

The V and J genes are TRBV27 and TRBJ2-5, with D perhaps matching TRBD1 (5 bases). The germline V gene has CDR1 MNHEY and CDR2 SMNVEV (reference sequence). The ends were cut back, 10 bases at V and 4 bases at J, with 22 bases in the middle. The CDR3 runs 15 residues. The CDR3 here is CATSIYQGMGETQYF. DNA of the CDR3: TGTGCCACCTCCATCTACCAGGGAATGGGAGAGACCCAGTACTTC.

This chain uses TRBV5-1 with TRBJ2-7, with D possibly TRBD1 on 6 matching bases. Deletions cut 0 bases from V and 2 bases from J, with 9 bases between. The germline gives CDR1 SGHRS, CDR2 YFSETQ. CDR3 length equals 14 residues. Written as DNA, the CDR3 is TGCGCCAGCAGCTTGGGGACAGAGCCCTACGAGCAGTACTTC. It codes for CASSLGTEPYEQYF.

A single count supports this clone. The gene calls are TRBV7-3 and TRBJ1-1; D remains ambiguous. There are 15 residues in the CDR3. The V and J ends lost 4 bases and 4 bases respectively, with 16 bases between them. CDR1 is SGHTA, CDR2 FQGTGA, per germline. The CDR3 DNA sequence: TGTGCCAGCAGCTACCCCCTCCTAGTCAGCACTGAAGCTTTCTTT. Amino acids: CASSYPLLVSTEAFF.

In its sample, this clone was seen once. The chain couples TRBV7-7 to TRBJ1-5, with 7 bases identical to TRBD1. CDR1 and CDR2 from the germline V gene are SSHAT and FNYEAQ (reference sequence). The CDR3 is 15 residues long. Trimming cost V 5 bases and J 7 bases; bases outside gene matches: 11. The CDR3 coding sequence is TGTGCCAGCAGCCAGCCGACACGGGACAGCCAGCCCCAGCATTTT. Its protein product is CASSQPTRDSQPQHF.